The rows below give T cell receptor beta chains drawn from one sample of a study of Ad26.COV2.S vaccination and SARS-CoV-2 variants. Libraries were prepared by immunoSEQ multiplex PCR; TCRdb keeps only in-frame clonotypes and omits some of them. This sample has fewer than 500,000 clones, with 80% to 95% found just once. Specimen: peripheral blood, collected in a trial of Ad26.COV2.S vaccine versus placebo. Source of these receptors: a person aged 18-60 years who received the Ad26.COV2.S COVID-19 vaccine or a placebo. Both conserved end residues are part of each CDR3. A D gene is named only where the DNA matches it firmly. Clone size appears in some rows only: once, few, many, or a class for an expanded clone.

.,TRBD1,TRBJ2-7,TRBV30,CAWGQVGLYEQYF,TGTGCCTGGGGACAGGTTGGACTCTACGAGCAGTACTTC
.,TRBD2,TRBJ2-7,TRBV10-3,CAISEGTSDSYEQYF,TGTGCCATCAGTGAGGGTACTAGCGATTCCTACGAGCAGTACTTC
.,TRBD2,TRBJ2-3,TRBV24-1,CATQLAGGFTDTQYF,TGTGCCACGCAACTAGCGGGAGGGTTCACAGATACGCAGTATTTT
.,TRBD1,TRBJ1-2,TRBV15,CATSRDRQGHTF,TGTGCCACCAGCAGGGATCGACAGGGACACACCTTC
.,TRBD1,TRBJ1-5,TRBV3-1/TRBV3-2,CASSQTGWGKNQPQHF,TGTGCCAGCAGCCAGACAGGGTGGGGGAAAAATCAGCCCCAGCATTTT
.,TRBD1,TRBJ2-5,TRBV27,CASSLRDSQETQYF,TGTGCCAGCAGTCTCCGGGACAGCCAAGAGACCCAGTACTTC
.,.,TRBJ2-7,TRBV15,CATSRLAYTYEQYF,TGTGCCACCAGCAGGCTAGCGTATACCTACGAGCAGTACTTC
.,.,TRBJ1-1,TRBV6-5,CASSSRPYPTEAFF,TGTGCCAGCAGTTCCCGACCCTACCCCACTGAAGCTTTCTTT
.,TRBD2,TRBJ2-1,TRBV18,CASSPAGLAIYNEQFF,TGTGCCAGCTCACCCGCTGGACTAGCGATCTACAATGAGCAGTTCTTC
once,.,TRBJ2-7,TRBV5-4,CASSNTRTLGAYEQYF,TGTGCCAGCAGTAACACGCGGACACTTGGTGCCTACGAGCAGTACTTC
.,TRBD1,TRBJ2-7,TRBV5-1,CASSSRTGLSSYEQYF,TGCGCCAGCAGCTCACGGACAGGACTCTCCTCCTACGAGCAGTACTTC
.,TRBD1,TRBJ2-5,TRBV12-3/TRBV12-4,CASKGGAETQYF,TGTGCCAGTAAAGGGGGCGCTGAGACCCAGTACTTC
few,TRBD1,TRBJ2-1,TRBV28,CASRARQGRGNEQFF,TGTGCCAGCAGGGCAAGACAGGGGCGAGGCAATGAGCAGTTCTTC
.,.,TRBJ2-3,TRBV9,CASSVSGAEDTQYF,TGTGCCAGCAGCGTTTCGGGGGCTGAAGATACGCAGTATTTT
.,TRBD1,TRBJ2-2,TRBV27,CASSLNVFGTANTGELFF,TGTGCCAGCAGTTTAAATGTCTTCGGGACAGCGAACACCGGGGAGCTGTTTTTT
once,TRBD2,TRBJ2-7,TRBV4-1,CASSRVAGDKYEQYF,TGCGCCAGCAGCCGAGTAGCGGGAGATAAGTACGAGCAGTACTTC
.,TRBD2,TRBJ2-1,TRBV11-3,CASSTGLATYNEQFF,TGTGCCAGCAGTACGGGACTAGCGACCTACAATGAGCAGTTCTTC
.,TRBD1,TRBJ2-2,TRBV29-1,CSVLGQGVTGELFF,TGCAGCGTGTTAGGACAGGGGGTTACCGGGGAGCTGTTTTTT
.,.,TRBJ1-3,TRBV15,CATSRENWRSGNTIYF,TGTGCCACCAGCAGAGAGAACTGGCGCTCTGGAAACACCATATATTTT
once,.,TRBJ1-1,TRBV6-5,CASSYSGVMNTEAFF,TGTGCCAGCAGTTACTCGGGGGTGATGAACACTGAAGCTTTCTTT
once,TRBD1,TRBJ2-7,TRBV28,CASSPGQGFTYEQYF,TGTGCCAGCAGTCCGGGACAGGGCTTTACCTACGAGCAGTACTTC
.,.,TRBJ2-1,TRBV5-1,CASSLGSGVYNEQFF,TGCGCCAGCAGCTTGGGTTCAGGGGTTTACAATGAGCAGTTCTTC
.,.,TRBJ2-7,TRBV7-9,CASSKRDTEYEQYF,TGTGCCAGCAGCAAAAGGGACACGGAATACGAGCAGTACTTC
.,.,TRBJ2-3,TRBV5-1,CASSLGGNTDTQYF,TGCGCCAGCAGCTTGGGTGGGAATACAGATACGCAGTATTTT
.,.,TRBJ1-2,TRBV5-1,CASSLDSRGGYTF,TGCGCCAGCAGTCTGGACAGTCGGGGTGGCTACACCTTC
.,.,TRBJ2-7,TRBV10-3,CAISAWQGSPYEQYF,TGTGCCATCAGTGCTTGGCAGGGGAGTCCCTACGAGCAGTACTTC
once,.,TRBJ2-5,TRBV7-2,CASTDRPSAQETQYF,TGTGCCAGCACCGACCGGCCGAGCGCTCAAGAGACCCAGTACTTC
.,TRBD2,TRBJ2-7,TRBV2,CASSETGGRGGEQYF,TGTGCCAGCAGTGAAACCGGCGGGAGAGGAGGCGAGCAGTACTTC
.,.,TRBJ1-2,TRBV19,CASSTSPGTNYGYTF,TGTGCCAGTAGTACCTCCCCAGGAACTAACTATGGCTACACCTTC